A single sample gave rise to the 27 T cell receptor beta chains below, sequenced in a study of CD4 T cells in relation to SARS-CoV-2 and coronaviruses. Which antigens these TCRs recognize remains unknown. TCRdb's copy holds only in-frame clones and misses some; the assay was immunoSEQ multiplex PCR. The data show about 40,000 clones, 77% seen once. The source material was memory CD4+ T cells from PBMCs, cultured in vitro. The receptors stem from an adult with COVID-19.

The table lists this clone with a few counts. The chain employs TRBV7-9 and TRBJ1-5; the D gene is possibly TRBD1 (5 bases). The CDR3 contains 13 residues. Trimming removed 5 bases from V and 8 bases from J, with 13 bases in between. Germline values: CDR1 SEHNR, CDR2 FQNEAQ (reference sequence). CDR3 amino acids: CASSPQGLEPQHF. CDR3 sequence (DNA): TGTGCCAGCAGCCCTCAGGGCTTGGAGCCCCAGCATTTT.

The chain has TRBV5-4 and TRBJ1-1, with 9 bases aligning to TRBD1. CDR3 length equals 16 residues. The germline V gene encodes CDR1 SGHNT and CDR2 YYREEE (reference sequence). The V segment lost 4 bases and the J segment 1 base; nucleotides outside the gene matches: 8. The CDR3 nucleotides are TGTGCCAGCAGCCTAGCGGGACAGGGATCGAACACTGAAGCTTTCTTT. Translated: CASSLAGQGSNTEAFF.

The rearrangement joins TRBV7-8 to TRBJ2-5; D is ambiguous. CDR3 length: 14 residues. Germline CDR1 and CDR2: SGHVS and FQNEAQ. Between the trimmed V and J ends, which lost 1 base and 0 bases, there was a span of 6 bases. In DNA, the CDR3 is TGTGCCAGCAGCTTAGATGAATACCAAGAGACCCAGTACTTC. It yields the protein CASSLDEYQETQYF.

This clone was seen only a few times. The chain couples TRBV19 to TRBJ1-1, with D perhaps TRBD1 (6 bases). V was trimmed by 4 bases and J by 2 bases, leaving 11 bases between them. The germline V gene has CDR1 LNHDA and CDR2 SQIVND (reference sequence). CDR3 size: 14 residues. The CDR3 region is CASSTPDRNTEAFF. Written as DNA, the CDR3 is TGTGCCAGTAGTACCCCGGACAGAAACACTGAAGCTTTCTTT.

This clone has just a few counts. The chain carries TRBV19 and TRBJ1-6; TRBD1 might be the D (5 bases). The V end lost 5 bases, the J end lost 7 bases, and 15 bases lay between the germline ends. CDR3 length: 15 residues. Germline V CDR1 and CDR2: LNHDA, SQIVND (reference sequence). CDR3 DNA: TGTGCCAGTAGTGGATGGGACGGGACGAATTCACCCCTCCACTTT. It specifies CASSGWDGTNSPLHF.

DNA for the CDR3: TGTGCCTGCCAAGCCTACCTCGGAAACACCATATATTTT. Its protein is CACQAYLGNTIYF. The J gene is TRBJ1-3, the V gene TRBV19; D uncertain. CDR3 length equals 13 residues. Trimming removed 11 bases at V and 4 bases at J, with 15 bases between. Germline lookup yields CDR1 LNHDA and CDR2 SQIVND (reference sequence).

The J gene is TRBJ2-1, the V gene TRBV4-1; tentative D call: TRBD1 (6 bases). CDR3 length equals 14 residues. From germline, CDR1 is MGHRA and CDR2 YSYEKL. V lost 7 bases to trimming and J lost 7 bases, with 17 bases between them. The CDR3 sequence: CASTTTGSRNEQFF. CDR3 DNA: TGCGCCAGCACCACAACAGGGTCGAGAAATGAGCAGTTCTTC.

In this sample, this clone turned up a few times. This sequence joins TRBV7-9 and TRBJ2-7, with 9 bases aligning to TRBD1. This CDR3 has 14 residues. The V gene end was trimmed by 5 bases and the J gene end by 5 bases; junction bases not matched to a gene: 7. Germline V gene lookup returns CDR1 SEHNR and CDR2 FQNEAQ (reference sequence). DNA of the CDR3: TGTGCCAGCAGCCTGGGACAGGGTTTCAACGAGCAGTACTTC. Translating it yields CASSLGQGFNEQYF.

This sequence joins TRBV6-6 and TRBJ2-2, with D maybe TRBD1 (6 bases). Germline assignment: CDR1 MNHNY and CDR2 SVGAGI (reference sequence). The CDR3 contains 16 residues. V lost 0 bases, J lost 2 bases, and 10 bases lay in between. CDR3 sequence: CASSYSEQGNTGELFF. The CDR3 DNA follows: TGTGCCAGCAGTTACTCGGAACAGGGAAACACCGGGGAGCTGTTTTTT.

The chain employs TRBV10-3 and TRBJ1-6; D call uncertain. The CDR3 length is 14 residues. Trimming removed 8 bases at V and 6 bases at J, with 14 bases between. Per the germline V gene, CDR1 is ENHRY and CDR2 is SYGVKD. The CDR3 region has the DNA TGTGCCATCCAAGAAGGACGGATTAATTCACCCCTCCACTTT. Translated: CAIQEGRINSPLHF.

This clone showed up just once. This chain links TRBV6-2 or TRBV6-3 with TRBJ1-5; unclear D gene. Per the germline V gene, CDR1 is MNHEY and CDR2 is SVGEGT. CDR3 length equals 13 residues. Trimming took 5 bases from V and 5 from J, leaving 10 bases between them. CDR3 residues: CASSSSTYQPQHF. The CDR3 DNA reads as TGTGCCAGCAGTAGCAGCACTTATCAGCCCCAGCATTTT.

This clone was counted only a few times. J is TRBJ2-3 and V is TRBV30; D not resolved. V was cut by 5 bases and J by 4 bases, with 10 bases left in between. The CDR3 loop spans 12 amino acids. Germline V lookup: CDR1 GTSNPN, CDR2 SVGIG (reference sequence). In nucleotides, the CDR3 is TGTGCCTGGGGGGTAAACGCAGATACGCAGTATTTT. Amino acid sequence: CAWGVNADTQYF.

This clone was counted only a few times. This chain uses TRBV6-2 or TRBV6-3 with TRBJ2-1, with unresolved D. The CDR3 has 13 residues. Trimming stripped 0 bases from V and 3 bases from J, with 3 bases between. Per germline, CDR1 MNHEY and CDR2 SVGEGT. CDR3 nucleotide sequence: TGTGCCAGCAGTTACTCGGACTACAATGAGCAGTTCTTC. Protein sequence: CASSYSDYNEQFF.

V usage is TRBV4-1 and J usage is TRBJ2-1; the D is unclear. CDR3 length: 15 residues. V lost 0 bases, J lost 2 bases, and 8 bases lay in between. The V gene's germline CDR1 is MGHRA and CDR2 YSYEKL. Written as DNA, the CDR3 is TGCGCCAGCAGCCAAGAGAAAGCACCCTACAATGAGCAGTTCTTC. It is translated as CASSQEKAPYNEQFF.

The chain links TRBV5-4 to TRBJ2-1, with 8 bases that match TRBD1. This CDR3 comprises 16 residues. The V and J ends lost 4 bases and 1 base, in that order; junction bases with no gene match: 7. CDR1 is SGHNT, CDR2 YYREEE, per germline (reference sequence). The CDR3 DNA is TGTGCCAGCAGCGGTCGGGACAGGACGTCCTACAATGAGCAGTTCTTC. It yields the protein CASSGRDRTSYNEQFF.

The chain links TRBV4-1 to TRBJ1-1, with TRBD1 identical over 8 bases. The CDR3 contains 15 residues. Losses at the gene ends were 4 bases for V and 2 bases for J; bases not matched to a gene: 6. CDR1 is MGHRA, CDR2 YSYEKL, per germline. In nucleotides, the CDR3 is TGCGCCAGCAGCCCATGGGACAGGACTAACACTGAAGCTTTCTTT. Its protein is CASSPWDRTNTEAFF.

The genes are TRBV28 and TRBJ1-2, with 9 bases lining up with TRBD1. CDR1 is MDHEN and CDR2 is SYDVKM in the germline V gene. V shed 4 bases, J shed 2 bases, and the junction held 2 bases outside the gene matches. The CDR3 length is 14 residues. The CDR3 protein is CASSYRGRNYGYTF. The CDR3 DNA reads TGTGCCAGCAGTTACAGGGGGCGCAACTATGGCTACACCTTC.

The chain combines TRBV4-3 with TRBJ2-2; D is possibly TRBD1 or TRBD2 (5 bases each). V was cut by 1 base and J by 3 bases, with 9 bases left in between. The germline V gene has CDR1 LGHNA and CDR2 YSLEER. CDR3 length: 15 amino acids. CDR3 sequence: CASSQGGRDTGELFF. As DNA, the CDR3 is TGCGCCAGCAGCCAAGGGGGACGGGACACCGGGGAGCTGTTTTTT.

This chain uses TRBV6-2 or TRBV6-3 with TRBJ2-5; weak D call: TRBD2 (5 bases). This CDR3 is 14 amino acids long. Between the trimmed V and J ends, which lost 6 bases and 5 bases, there was a span of 16 bases. Germline CDR1 reads MNHEY; CDR2 reads SVGEGT. Here the CDR3 DNA reads TGTGCCAGCAGCCGTGCACCGGAGGTGGAGACCCAGTACTTC. Translated, it gives CASSRAPEVETQYF.

The rearrangement links TRBV28 to TRBJ2-1; 15 bases are a match to TRBD2. CDR1 MDHEN and CDR2 SYDVKM come from the germline V gene. CDR3 length equals 20 residues. Trimming removed 5 bases from V and 4 bases from J; junction bases left unmatched: 15. The CDR3: CASSPRGEGLAGGMYNEQFF. DNA of the CDR3: TGTGCCAGCAGTCCGCGAGGGGAAGGACTAGCGGGAGGGATGTACAATGAGCAGTTCTTC.

J is TRBJ2-5 and V is TRBV5-1; D gene uncertain. This CDR3 comprises 13 residues. Trimming removed 5 bases at V and 0 bases at J, with 8 bases between. Germline assignment: CDR1 SGHRS and CDR2 YFSETQ. CDR3 DNA sequence: TGCGCCAGCAGTAGAAGTAACCAAGAGACCCAGTACTTC. This sequence encodes CASSRSNQETQYF.

DNA of the CDR3: TGTGCCAGCAGCCCTCTTAGGGGAAGCGTCACAGATACGCAGTATTTT. Amino acid sequence: CASSPLRGSVTDTQYF. The chain links TRBV7-9 to TRBJ2-3; D is perhaps TRBD1 (5 bases). Trimming cost V 5 bases and J 2 bases, with 17 bases left between them. The CDR3 extends over 16 amino acids. Germline values: CDR1 SEHNR, CDR2 FQNEAQ (reference sequence).

The chain's CDR3 is CASSPRVDNEQFF. DNA of the CDR3: TGTGCCAGCTCACCCAGGGTTGACAATGAGCAGTTCTTC. This sequence joins TRBV18 and TRBJ2-1; TRBD1 might be the D (5 bases). The germline CDR1 and CDR2 sequences are KGHSH and LQKENI. V lost 3 bases, J lost 5 bases, and 8 bases lay in between. CDR3 length equals 13 residues.

The chain links TRBV5-1 to TRBJ2-5; D unresolved. Trimming took 0 bases from V and 2 from J, leaving 8 bases between them. Germline CDR1 reads SGHRS; CDR2 reads YFSETQ. The CDR3 spans 14 residues. This CDR3 reads CASSLGADQETQYF. In nucleotides, the CDR3 is TGCGCCAGCAGCTTGGGTGCCGATCAAGAGACCCAGTACTTC.

The chain recombines TRBV28 with TRBJ2-5; no definite D call. The CDR3 covers 12 residues. Deletions cut 4 bases from V and 2 bases from J, with 5 bases between. Germline CDR1 and CDR2: MDHEN and SYDVKM. The CDR3 sequence is CASSSSQETQYF. The CDR3 coding sequence is TGTGCCAGCAGTTCTTCTCAAGAGACCCAGTACTTC.

The chain couples TRBV7-9 to TRBJ2-3; perhaps TRBD2 as D (6 bases). V was trimmed by 5 bases and J by 4 bases, leaving 22 bases between them. CDR3 size: 17 residues. Germline V gives CDR1 SEHNR, CDR2 FQNEAQ (reference sequence). CDR3 amino acids: CASSPRGVREWSDTQYF. In nucleotides, the CDR3 is TGTGCCAGCAGCCCTCGCGGGGTCCGGGAGTGGTCAGATACGCAGTATTTT.

The V and J genes are TRBV5-4 and TRBJ2-1; TRBD2 matches 8 bases. Germline V CDR1 and CDR2: SGHNT, YYREEE (reference sequence). The CDR3 runs 14 residues. Trimming took 2 bases from V and 8 from J; bases not matched to a gene: 6. The CDR3 protein is CASSFEGLAHEQFF. The CDR3 coding sequence is TGTGCCAGCAGCTTCGAAGGACTAGCCCATGAGCAGTTCTTC.